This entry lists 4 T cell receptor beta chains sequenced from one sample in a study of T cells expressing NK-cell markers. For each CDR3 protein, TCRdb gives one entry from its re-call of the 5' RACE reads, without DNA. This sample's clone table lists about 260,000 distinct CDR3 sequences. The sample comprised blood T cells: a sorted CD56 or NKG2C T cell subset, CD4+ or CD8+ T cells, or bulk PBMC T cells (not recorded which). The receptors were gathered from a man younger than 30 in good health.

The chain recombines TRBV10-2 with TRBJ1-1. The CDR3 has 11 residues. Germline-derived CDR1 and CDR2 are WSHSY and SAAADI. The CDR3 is CASSEVTEAFF.

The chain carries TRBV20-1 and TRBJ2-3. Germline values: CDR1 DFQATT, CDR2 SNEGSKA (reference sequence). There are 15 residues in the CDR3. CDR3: CSARDVVGSSDTQYF.

CDR3 loop: CASSRQLAGTNNEQFF. The genes are TRBV6-1 and TRBJ2-1; checking the TCRdb D call of TRBD2 is not possible without DNA. The length of the CDR3 is 16 residues. Germline-derived CDR1 and CDR2 are MNHNS and SASEGT.

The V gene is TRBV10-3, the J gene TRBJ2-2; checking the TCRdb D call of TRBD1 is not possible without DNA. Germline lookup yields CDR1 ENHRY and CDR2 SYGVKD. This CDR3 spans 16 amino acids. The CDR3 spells CAISADRVANTGELFF.